This TCR beta chain originates from a study of cytomegalovirus exposure and HLA in healthy donors. Study-wide results and caveats: In a later analysis, parvovirus B19, influenza, CMV and Epstein-Barr virus appeared linked to several top co-occurrence clusters.

The V gene's germline CDR1 is SGDLS and CDR2 YYNGEE. The CDR3 spans 16 residues. V was trimmed by 3 bases and J by 0 bases, leaving 15 bases between them. On this clone: Its specificity is unknown.

PCR used 60 Vbeta primers and 13 Jbeta primers. Clones were read by immunoSEQ multiplex PCR, and TCRdb kept only the in-frame ones, dropping some. The repertoire table contains roughly 120,000 clones. V usage is TRBV9 and J usage is TRBJ1-1, with a tentative D call TRBD1 (5 bases). The sequencing sample was made of PBMCs. This TCR was sampled from a man aged 35 to 55 in good health and CMV-seronegative. CDR3 in DNA: TGTGCCAGCAGCGGAAGGTCGGGGGAGATGAACACTGAAGCTTTCTTT. Translating gives CASSGRSGEMNTEAFF.